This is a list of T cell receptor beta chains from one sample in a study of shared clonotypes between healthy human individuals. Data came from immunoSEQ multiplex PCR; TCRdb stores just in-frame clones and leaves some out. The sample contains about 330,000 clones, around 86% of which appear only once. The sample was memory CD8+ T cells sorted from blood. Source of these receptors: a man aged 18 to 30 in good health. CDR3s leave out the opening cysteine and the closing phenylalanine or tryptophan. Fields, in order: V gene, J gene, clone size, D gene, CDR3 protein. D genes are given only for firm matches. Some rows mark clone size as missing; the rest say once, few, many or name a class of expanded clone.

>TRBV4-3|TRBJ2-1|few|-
ASSQEADMFYNEQF
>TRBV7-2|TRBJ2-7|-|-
ASSLGLLYEQY
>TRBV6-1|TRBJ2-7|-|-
ASSLKDSRVYEQY
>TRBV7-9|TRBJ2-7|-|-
ASSSLAFEQY
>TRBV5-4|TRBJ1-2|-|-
ASSPPGGNRYT
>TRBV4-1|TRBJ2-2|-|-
ASSQGQFEQVNTGELF
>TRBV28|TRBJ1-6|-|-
ASRMTDYNSPLH
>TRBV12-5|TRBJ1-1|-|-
ASGGSRGEAF
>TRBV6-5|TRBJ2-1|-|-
ASTGTNEQF
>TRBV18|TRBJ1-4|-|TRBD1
ASSAPGQENEKLF
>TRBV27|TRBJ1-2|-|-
ASSPKDGGGLYGYT
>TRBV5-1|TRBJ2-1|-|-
ASRPLSGNEQF
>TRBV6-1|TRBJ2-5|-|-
ASSEARGHGLMETQY
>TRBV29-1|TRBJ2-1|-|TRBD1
SLRGSSYNEQF
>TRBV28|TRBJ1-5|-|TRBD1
ASSLRTGGFQPQH